Shown below are 8 T cell receptor beta chains from a single sample sequenced in a study of control samples from healthy donors and cancer patients (dated by TCRdb to 2019 to 2021). The library was built by means of the immunoSEQ multiplex PCR assay. TCRdb holds this immuneACCESS table with in-frame rearrangements only. Some clones are missing; in checked studies, unresolved V genes explain under half, and the rest has no known cause. Here the sample has 150,000 to 200,000 clones; 90% occur a single time. The ten largest account for around 1.5% of the sample. The sample taken for sequencing was blood. The receptors were sampled from a woman between 45 and 60 years old in good health.

V and J are TRBV5-1 and TRBJ2-7, with 7 nucleotides matching TRBD2. After removal of 4 bases from V and 0 bases from J, the junction contained 10 bases not matched to a gene. This CDR3 has 16 residues. Looked up from germline, CDR1 is SGHRS and CDR2 is YFSETQ. The CDR3 DNA follows: TGCGCCAGCAGCACGGAGGGTAGCGGGCACTCCTACGAGCAGTACTTC. It yields the protein CASSTEGSGHSYEQYF.

This clone has only a few counts. The genes are TRBV6-5 and TRBJ1-6; D gene ambiguous. The germline gives CDR1 MNHEY, CDR2 SVGAGI. The CDR3 is 14 amino acids. V dropped 6 bases and J dropped 10 bases, with 16 bases sitting between them. The CDR3 sequence is CASSPDGLSSPLHF. The CDR3 region has the DNA TGTGCCAGCAGCCCGGACGGGCTCTCCTCACCCCTCCACTTT.

The chain carries TRBV3-1 (or the pseudogene TRBV3-2) and TRBJ1-5, with D maybe TRBD1 (5 bases). V shed 0 bases and J shed 7 bases, with 13 bases lying between them. This CDR3 spans 15 amino acids. From germline, CDR1 is LGHDT and CDR2 YNNKEL (reference sequence). CDR3 loop: CASSQESQGEQPQHF. The CDR3 region has the DNA TGTGCCAGCAGCCAAGAAAGCCAGGGAGAGCAGCCCCAGCATTTT.

The chain carries TRBV28 and TRBJ2-7; weak D call: TRBD1 (5 bases). The V end was cut by 4 bases, the J end by 5 bases, with 15 bases between. Germline CDR1 and CDR2: MDHEN and SYDVKM. CDR3 length: 14 residues. The DNA for the CDR3 is TGTGCCAGCAGTTACGGACAAGGAAGAAACGAGCAGTACTTC. It yields the protein CASSYGQGRNEQYF.

The rearrangement uses TRBV5-4 and TRBJ1-4, with 7 bases matching TRBD1. V was clipped by 4 bases and J by 8 bases; unmatched bases: 8. Germline V gives CDR1 SGHNT, CDR2 YYREEE (reference sequence). This CDR3 region has 14 residues. Written as DNA, the CDR3 is TGTGCCAGCAGCACGGGACAGCCCTTAGAAAAACTGTTTTTT. Encoded protein: CASSTGQPLEKLFF.

The chain uses TRBV24-1 and TRBJ1-5; TRBD1 is a possible D gene (5 bases). CDR1 and CDR2 (germline): KGHDR, SFDVKD. The CDR3 totals 13 residues. Trimming pared 6 bases from V and 8 bases from J, leaving 13 bases between. CDR3 coding DNA: TGTGCCACCAGTCCGGGACGTGGTAAGCCCCAGCATTTT. As protein: CATSPGRGKPQHF.

The chain carries TRBV5-1 and TRBJ1-2, with 7 bases matching TRBD1. Germline V lookup: CDR1 SGHRS, CDR2 YFSETQ. V lost 2 bases and J lost 8; bases outside the gene matches: 12. This CDR3 is 15 amino acids long. The CDR3, as DNA: TGCGCCAGCAGCTTAGTCACAGGGGATAGAGGAGGCTACACCTTC. Its translation is CASSLVTGDRGGYTF.

This sequence joins TRBV3-1 (or the pseudogene TRBV3-2) and TRBJ1-2; possible D gene TRBD1, 5 bases. V was pared by 0 bases and J by 7 bases, with 9 bases between. The CDR3 runs 13 residues. Germline CDR1 is LGHDT and CDR2 is YNNKEL (reference sequence). The CDR3 nucleotides are TGTGCCAGCAGCCAAGAAAAGAGGGGTGGCTACACCTTC. This encodes CASSQEKRGGYTF.